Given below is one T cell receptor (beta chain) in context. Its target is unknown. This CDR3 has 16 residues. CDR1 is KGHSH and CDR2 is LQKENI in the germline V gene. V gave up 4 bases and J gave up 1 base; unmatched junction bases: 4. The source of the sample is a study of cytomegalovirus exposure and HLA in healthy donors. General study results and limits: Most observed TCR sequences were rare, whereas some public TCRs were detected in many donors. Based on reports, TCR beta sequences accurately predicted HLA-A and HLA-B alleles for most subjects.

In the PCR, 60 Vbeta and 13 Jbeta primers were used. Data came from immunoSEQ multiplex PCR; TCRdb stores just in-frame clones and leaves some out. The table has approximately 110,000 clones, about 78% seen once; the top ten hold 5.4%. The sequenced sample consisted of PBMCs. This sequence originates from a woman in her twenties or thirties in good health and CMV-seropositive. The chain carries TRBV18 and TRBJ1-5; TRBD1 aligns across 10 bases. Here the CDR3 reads CASSRTGGGSNQPQHF. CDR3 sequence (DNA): TGTGCCAGCTCACGGACAGGGGGTGGGAGCAATCAGCCCCAGCATTTT.